This TCR beta chain is from a study of blood T cell repertoires in COVID-19. On the study more broadly: Samples of COVID-19 (acute and convalescent) were obtained from the United States, Italy and Spain.

Method: immunoSEQ multiplex PCR; TCRdb's copy keeps in-frame clones and lacks some. Of 150,000 to 200,000 clones in the sample, roughly 91% were seen once. Sequences were obtained from peripheral blood. This receptor was identified in a human donor in a cohort sampled during active COVID-19.

The DNA for the CDR3 is TGTGCCAGCAGTTACTCGAGAGTGATCCAGCATTTT. Translation: CASSYSRVIQHF. V usage is TRBV6-2 or TRBV6-3 and J usage is TRBJ1-5; no firm D call. Germline values: CDR1 MNHEY, CDR2 SVGEGT. V gave up 0 bases and J gave up 12 bases, with 9 bases separating them. This CDR3 comprises 12 residues.